The 16 T cell receptor beta chains reported below all come from one sample, sequenced in a study of blood T cell repertoires in COVID-19. Assay: immunoSEQ multiplex PCR; the TCRdb copy retains only in-frame clones and omits some. Of 250,000 or so clones listed, roughly 90% are singletons. The sample consisted of PBMCs or T cells enriched from blood (not recorded which). These receptors were collected from a woman in her 30s with acute COVID-19.

V usage is TRBV7-2 and J usage is TRBJ2-7; a weak D match, TRBD1 (6 bases). The CDR3 contains 14 residues. Per germline, CDR1 SGHTA and CDR2 FQGNSA. Trimming removed 4 bases from V and 2 bases from J, with 12 bases in between. CDR3 nucleotides: TGTGCCAGCAGCTCTAGACAGGAGGCCTACGAGCAGTACTTC. Protein sequence: CASSSRQEAYEQYF.

The CDR3 sequence is CASSAVVNTEAFF. The CDR3 nucleotides read TGTGCCAGCAGCGCCGTAGTGAACACTGAAGCTTTCTTT. This chain links TRBV5-4 with TRBJ1-1, with D unresolved. V was pared by 4 bases and J by 0 bases, with 7 bases between. Germline V CDR1 and CDR2: SGHNT, YYREEE (reference sequence). The CDR3 length is 13 residues.

The V call is TRBV10-2, the J call TRBJ1-2; 12 bases agree with TRBD1. The CDR3 spans 16 residues. The V gene's germline CDR1 is WSHSY and CDR2 SAAADI. V shed 5 bases and J 8 bases; nucleotides not matched to a gene: 12. CDR3 DNA sequence: TGCGCCAGCAGTACGAATCCGGGACAGGGGGCGCAAGGCTACACCTTC. Protein product: CASSTNPGQGAQGYTF.

The V call is TRBV6-6, the J call TRBJ2-7; D gene ambiguous. The CDR3 extends over 12 amino acids. V was shortened by 6 bases and J by 0 bases, with 6 bases between the two germline ends. CDR1 is MNHNY and CDR2 is SVGAGI in the germline V gene (reference sequence). The CDR3 loop reads CASSRFSYEQYF. In DNA form, the CDR3 reads TGTGCCAGCAGCCGGTTCTCCTACGAGCAGTACTTC.

V usage is TRBV5-4 and J usage is TRBJ2-3; 8 bases fit TRBD2. The junction had 2 bases not matched to a gene; V was cut back by 1 base and J by 1 base. CDR1 is SGHNT, CDR2 YYREEE, per germline (reference sequence). The CDR3 contains 15 residues. The CDR3 loop is CASSLMRGGTDTQYF. CDR3 in DNA: TGTGCCAGCAGCTTGATGCGGGGGGGCACAGATACGCAGTATTTT.

The V and J genes are TRBV2 and TRBJ1-4; 10 positions agree with TRBD1. Unmatched junction bases numbered 6, after V lost 6 bases and J lost 8 bases. The CDR3 sequence is 14 residues long. Germline CDR1 reads SNHLY; CDR2 reads FYNNEI. This chain's CDR3 is CASRTRDRGEKLFF. The CDR3 DNA follows: TGTGCCAGCAGGACCCGGGACAGGGGCGAAAAACTGTTTTTT. Full variable domain (remainder filled in from reference TRBV2 and TRBJ1-4): EPEVTQTPSHQVTQMGQEVILRCVPISNHLYFYWYRQILGQKVEFLVSFYNNEISEKSEIFDDQFSVERPDGSNFTLKIRSTKLEDSAMYFCASRTRDRGEKLFFGSGTQLSVL.

The chain uses TRBV19 and TRBJ1-1, with D tentatively TRBD1 (5 bases). This CDR3 contains 14 residues. V was shortened by 6 bases and J by 4 bases, with 15 bases between the two germline ends. The germline V gene has CDR1 LNHDA and CDR2 SQIVND (reference sequence). CDR3 protein: CASSSRQRGTEAFF. The CDR3 bases are TGTGCCAGTAGCTCGCGACAGCGTGGCACTGAAGCTTTCTTT.

The V and J genes are TRBV7-9 and TRBJ1-1; 7 nucleotides agree with TRBD1. Germline CDR1 reads SEHNR; CDR2 reads FQNEAQ (reference sequence). V was pared by 2 bases and J by 6 bases, with 9 bases of the junction left unmatched. The CDR3 sequence is 15 residues long. CDR3 residues: CASSLLGGVWAEAFF. The CDR3 nucleotides read TGTGCCAGCAGCTTATTAGGGGGCGTTTGGGCTGAAGCTTTCTTT.

The gene calls are TRBV15 and TRBJ1-1; D possibly corresponds to TRBD1 (5 bases). The CDR3 is 12 residues long. Germline CDR1 LNHNV, CDR2 YYDKDF (reference sequence). V lost 8 bases to trimming and J lost 10 bases, with 17 bases between them. DNA of the CDR3: TGTGCCACCGGAAGGGGAAACACCGCAGCTTTCTTT. Its protein is CATGRGNTAAFF.

The chain has TRBV5-1 and TRBJ2-5, with D perhaps TRBD1 (6 bases). The V gene's germline CDR1 is SGHRS and CDR2 YFSETQ. The length of the CDR3 is 15 residues. With 0 bases removed from V and 5 bases from J, the gap between germline ends came to 14 bases. The CDR3 region is CASSLEGQSRETQYF. The CDR3 coding sequence is TGCGCCAGCAGCTTGGAAGGACAGAGTAGGGAGACCCAGTACTTC.

The chain uses TRBV5-1 and TRBJ1-2; 7 bases match TRBD1. From germline, CDR1 is SGHRS and CDR2 YFSETQ. V trimming: 3 bases; J trimming: 3 bases; junction bases outside the gene matches: 2. CDR3 length: 13 amino acids. This CDR3 reads CASSSGTDYGYTF. CDR3 bases: TGCGCCAGCAGCTCCGGGACAGACTATGGCTACACCTTC.

This clone was counted between two and nine times. V gene TRBV18 combines with J gene TRBJ1-2; 12 positions match TRBD1. The ends lost 3 bases at V and 8 bases at J; junction bases unmatched: 7. From germline, CDR1 is KGHSH and CDR2 LQKENI. The CDR3 extends over 15 amino acids. The CDR3 bases are TGTGCCAGCTCACCCCCTTGGGGACAGGGGGCCGGCTACACCTTC. Translated: CASSPPWGQGAGYTF.

The chain is built from TRBV18 and TRBJ2-2; possibly TRBD1 for D (5 bases). With 0 bases removed from V and 1 base from J, the gap between germline ends came to 6 bases. Germline assignment: CDR1 KGHSH and CDR2 LQKENI. The CDR3 extends over 15 amino acids. As DNA, the CDR3 is TGTGCCAGCTCACCACCGACAGAGAACACCGGGGAGCTGTTTTTT. Its protein product is CASSPPTENTGELFF.

The chain carries TRBV11-2 and TRBJ1-2, with D possibly TRBD1 on 6 matching bases. Trimming removed 2 bases at V and 8 bases at J, with 12 bases between. This CDR3 region has 13 residues. CDR1 SGHAT and CDR2 FQNNGV come from the germline V gene. CDR3 coding DNA: TGTGCCAGCAGCTTAAAACAGGGCGACGGCTACACCTTC. It codes for CASSLKQGDGYTF.

The chain couples TRBV11-3 to TRBJ2-2; weak D call: TRBD1 (6 bases). The CDR3 covers 14 residues. The V end lost 4 bases, the J end lost 7 bases, and 13 bases lay between the germline ends. Germline V lookup: CDR1 SGHNT, CDR2 YENEEA. CDR3 sequence (DNA): TGTGCCAGCAGCTCCTCTGGGACATTCGGGGAGCTGTTTTTT. It yields the protein CASSSSGTFGELFF.

The V call is TRBV6-5, the J call TRBJ1-2; 10 bases line up with TRBD1. Looked up from germline, CDR1 is MNHEY and CDR2 is SVGAGI. Unmatched junction bases numbered 12, after V lost 8 bases and J lost 6 bases. The CDR3 spans 15 residues. The CDR3 coding sequence is TGTGCCAGCCTCGGGGGGGACAGGGGTGTGGATGGCTACACCTTC. It is translated as CASLGGDRGVDGYTF.